The clone carrying this T cell receptor beta chain was recorded at least ten times. Its antigen remains unknown. The data were taken from a study of early T cells in non-severe SARS-CoV-2 infection. Study overall: Bulk RNA isolated from unsorted whole blood underwent sequencing; chains were not paired. Findings and limits, study-wide: In VDJdb matching, anti-spike CD8 responses were favored while private and CD4 specificities went missing.

Each cDNA molecule carried a unique molecular identifier. TCRdb ran MiXCR on the 5' RACE reads and lists one entry per CDR3 protein. The table includes approximately 29,000 distinct CDR3 sequences, roughly 6.6% detected once. Germline CDR1 MNHEY, CDR2 SVGEGT. The CDR3 sequence is 14 residues long. V dropped 7 bases and J dropped 2 bases, with 13 bases sitting between them. The sample consisted of whole blood. The chain links TRBV6-2 or TRBV6-3 to TRBJ2-3; the D gene is possibly TRBD2 (6 bases). This TCR was sampled from an adult who was a healthcare worker with PCR-confirmed SARS-CoV-2 infection or an uninfected control (not recorded which). CDR3 DNA sequence: TGTGCCAGCACCCCGGACTATTCCACAGATACGCAGTATTTT. This gives the protein CASTPDYSTDTQYF.